This T cell receptor beta chain was captured in a study of cytomegalovirus exposure and HLA in healthy donors. The germline V gene encodes CDR1 SGHRS and CDR2 YFSETQ. V trimming: 0 bases; J trimming: 5 bases; junction bases outside the gene matches: 1. This CDR3 is 14 amino acids long. The study ran its PCR with 60 Vbeta and 13 Jbeta primers. Only in-frame clones appear in the TCRdb table, and some are missing; sequencing was by immunoSEQ multiplex PCR. The sample data list some 84,000 clones. The TCR sequence derives from a man in his fifties in good health and CMV-seronegative. The chain recombines TRBV5-1 with TRBJ1-4; 7 nucleotides match TRBD1. The sample consisted of PBMCs. The CDR3 is CASSLGQGNEKLFF. The CDR3 DNA is TGCGCCAGCAGCTTGGGACAGGGAAATGAAAAACTGTTTTTT.